What follows describes a single TCR beta chain. Antigen specificity is unknown. In germline, CDR1 is SGHRS, CDR2 YFSETQ. Trimming took off 4 bases at V and 0 bases at J, with 19 bases between the two ends. The CDR3 length is 18 residues. The source of the sample is a study of cytomegalovirus exposure and HLA in healthy donors. Study findings and constraints: A few V segments could not be told apart, such as TRBV6-2 and TRBV6-3, and were left out. Highly shared variants forming one cluster were likely a sequencing artifact. When a later analysis compared HLA-associated TCR beta chains with equally common others, the HLA-associated chains turned out to be more clonally expanded and to have lower generation probabilities.

PCR primers comprised 60 Vbeta and 13 Jbeta primers. Only in-frame clones appear in the TCRdb table, and some are missing; sequencing was by immunoSEQ multiplex PCR. Of 150,000 or so clones listed, 70% to 90% are singletons. Sequenced input: PBMCs. The V and J genes are TRBV5-1 and TRBJ1-4, with D maybe TRBD1 (5 bases). The TCR comes from a man between 50 and 59 years old in good health and CMV-seronegative. The CDR3 DNA reads as TGCGCCAGCAGCCCTACAGGACCCAGGACCGCAACTAATGAAAAACTGTTTTTT. Translating it yields CASSPTGPRTATNEKLFF.